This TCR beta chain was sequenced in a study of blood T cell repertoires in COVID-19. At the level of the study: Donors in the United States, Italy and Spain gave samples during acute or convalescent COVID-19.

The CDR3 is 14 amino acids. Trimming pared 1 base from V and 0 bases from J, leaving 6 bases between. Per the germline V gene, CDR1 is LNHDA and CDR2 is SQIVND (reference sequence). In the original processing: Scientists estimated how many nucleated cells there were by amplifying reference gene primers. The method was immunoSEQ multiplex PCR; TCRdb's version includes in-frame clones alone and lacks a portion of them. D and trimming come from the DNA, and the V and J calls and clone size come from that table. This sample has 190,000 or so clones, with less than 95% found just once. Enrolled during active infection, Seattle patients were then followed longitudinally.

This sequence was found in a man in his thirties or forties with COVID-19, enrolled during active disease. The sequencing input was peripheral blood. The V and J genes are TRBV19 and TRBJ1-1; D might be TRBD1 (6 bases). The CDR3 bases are TGTGCCAGTAGTATAGGGACAGTGAACACTGAAGCTTTCTTT. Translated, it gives CASSIGTVNTEAFF.